These T cell receptor beta chains were read from a single sample in a study of blood T cell repertoires in COVID-19. Sequencing was performed with immunoSEQ multiplex PCR; in TCRdb, only in-frame clones are kept and a portion is missing. The sample holds approximately 150,000 clones, roughly 85% seen once. Sequenced material: peripheral blood. The receptor set was obtained from a human donor in a cohort sampled during active COVID-19. The CDR3 runs from the conserved cysteine through the conserved F or W. The D gene is left open where the match is weak. Size values are once, few and many counts, or a class for expanded clones, and some rows have none.

len	d_gene	v_gene	j_gene	abundance	CDR3aa	CDR3nt
13	TRBD2	TRBV2	TRBJ2-5	.	CAKKLAAAETQYF	TGTGCCAAAAAACTAGCGGCGGCGGAGACCCAGTACTTC
18	.	TRBV4-1	TRBJ1-1	.	CASSQLSSWTAMNTEAFF	TGCGCCAGCAGCCAATTATCCAGTTGGACAGCTATGAACACTGAAGCTTTCTTT
16	.	TRBV7-2	TRBJ1-1	.	CASSLGQVFRPEGAFF	TGTGCCAGCAGCTTAGGTCAGGTTTTTAGACCCGAGGGAGCTTTCTTT
14	.	TRBV5-4	TRBJ2-7	.	CASQAGGGSYEQYF	TGTGCCAGCCAGGCCGGCGGCGGGTCCTACGAGCAGTACTTC
12	TRBD1	TRBV10-3	TRBJ1-1	few	CASRTGDTEAFF	TGTGCCAGCCGGACAGGGGACACTGAAGCTTTCTTT
14	TRBD1	TRBV5-4	TRBJ2-3	.	CASSQGQGANTQYF	TGTGCCAGCAGCCAGGGACAGGGGGCGAATACGCAGTATTTT
17	TRBD2	TRBV7-9	TRBJ2-7	.	CASSYTDPSGGSYEQYF	TGTGCCAGCAGCTATACCGACCCGTCGGGGGGATCCTACGAGCAGTACTTC
17	TRBD2	TRBV3-1/TRBV3-2	TRBJ2-7	once	CASSQVGTGLAAHEQYF	TGTGCCAGCAGCCAAGTCGGAACGGGACTAGCGGCGCACGAGCAGTACTTC
13	.	TRBV7-9	TRBJ1-1	.	CASSLMSDGEAFF	TGTGCCAGCAGCTTAATGTCAGACGGGGAAGCTTTCTTT
16	TRBD2	TRBV5-1	TRBJ2-3	.	CASSQGLAGGTDTQYF	TGCGCCAGCAGCCAAGGACTAGCGGGGGGCACAGATACGCAGTATTTT
18	TRBD1	TRBV11-2	TRBJ1-4	.	CASSIRVDRGFLNEKLFF	TGTGCCAGCAGCATAAGAGTGGACAGGGGGTTCCTTAATGAAAAACTGTTTTTT
15	.	TRBV28	TRBJ2-3	.	CASSLSSGLTDTQYF	TGTGCCAGCAGTTTATCATCTGGACTTACAGATACGCAGTATTTT
16	TRBD2	TRBV7-2	TRBJ2-5	.	CASSPGLAGGQETQYF	TGTGCCAGCAGCCCGGGACTAGCGGGGGGGCAAGAGACCCAGTACTTC